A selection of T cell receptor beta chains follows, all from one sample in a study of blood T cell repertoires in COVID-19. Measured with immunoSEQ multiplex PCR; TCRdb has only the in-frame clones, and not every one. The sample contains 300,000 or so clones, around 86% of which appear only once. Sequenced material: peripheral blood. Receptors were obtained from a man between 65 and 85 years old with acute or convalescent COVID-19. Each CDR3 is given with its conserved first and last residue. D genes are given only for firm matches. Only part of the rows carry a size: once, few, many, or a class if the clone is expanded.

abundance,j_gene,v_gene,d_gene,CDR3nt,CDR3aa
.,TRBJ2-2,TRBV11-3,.,TGTGCCAGCAGCGTGACTAATGGGGCCGGGGAGCTGTTTTTT,CASSVTNGAGELFF
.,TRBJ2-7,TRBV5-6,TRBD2,TGTGCCAGCAGCTTGGTTCCGCAGGAGGGACTAGCGGGATTGATCGAGCAGTACTTC,CASSLVPQEGLAGLIEQYF
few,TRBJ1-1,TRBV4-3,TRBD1,TGCGCCAGCAGCCAAGATGATTCACAGGGGTTCAACACTGAAGCTTTCTTT,CASSQDDSQGFNTEAFF
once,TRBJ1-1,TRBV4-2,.,TGTGCCAGCAGCCTCGAGAGCCTAATGAACACTGAAGCTTTCTTT,CASSLESLMNTEAFF
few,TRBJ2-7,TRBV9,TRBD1,TGTGCCAGCAGCGAAGGACAGGGCTCACCCTACGAGCAGTACTTC,CASSEGQGSPYEQYF
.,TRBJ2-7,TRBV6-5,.,TGTGCCAGCAGCCTAGGGCAGGGTTCCCACGAGCAGTACTTC,CASSLGQGSHEQYF
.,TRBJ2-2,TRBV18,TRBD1,TGTGCCAGCTCAGCTGACAGGGGGCCCGGGGAGCTGTTTTTT,CASSADRGPGELFF
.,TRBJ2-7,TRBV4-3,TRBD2,TGCGCCAGCAGCCAAATACTAGCGGGAAAGCAGTACTTC,CASSQILAGKQYF
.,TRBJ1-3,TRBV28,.,TGTGCCAGCAGTTCCGACCGGGTCCTCTCTGGAAACACCATATATTTT,CASSSDRVLSGNTIYF
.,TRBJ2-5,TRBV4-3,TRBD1,TGCGCCAGCAGCCGAACGGGACAGGGGGACAAGGAGACCCAGTACTTC,CASSRTGQGDKETQYF
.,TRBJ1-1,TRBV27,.,TGTGCCAGCAGTTTATCGAAGGGGGTGGCTTTCTTT,CASSLSKGVAFF
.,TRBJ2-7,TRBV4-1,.,TGCGCCAGCAGTCATGACAGAAGCTCCTACGAGCAGTACTTC,CASSHDRSSYEQYF
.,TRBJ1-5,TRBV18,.,TGTGCCAGCTCACCGTCTACGGGGATAGCGAATCAGCCCCAGCATTTT,CASSPSTGIANQPQHF
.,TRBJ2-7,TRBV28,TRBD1,TGTGCCAGCAGACCGTCTGGGACAGGGGTCTACGAGCAGTACTTC,CASRPSGTGVYEQYF
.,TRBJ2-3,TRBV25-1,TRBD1,TGTGCCAGCAGTGCTTGGGACAGAGATACGCAGTATTTT,CASSAWDRDTQYF
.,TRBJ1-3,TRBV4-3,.,TGCGCCAGCAGCCAAGATTCAGGGATGGCTGGAAACACCATATATTTT,CASSQDSGMAGNTIYF
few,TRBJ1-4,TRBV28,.,TGTGCCAGCACCCCGCTCAGAGGTAAACTGTTTTTT,CASTPLRGKLFF
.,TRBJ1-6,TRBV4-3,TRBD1,TGCGCCAGCAGCCAAGAAAGGAACAGGGGGTATTCACCCCTCCACTTT,CASSQERNRGYSPLHF
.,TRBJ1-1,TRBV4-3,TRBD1,TGCGCCAGCAGCCAAGATTTGCCAGGGGGCGCAGGCACTGAAGCTTTCTTT,CASSQDLPGGAGTEAFF
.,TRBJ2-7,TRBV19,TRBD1,TGTGCCAGTAGTGGCAACCGGGACAGGGACAGTGAGCAGTACTTC,CASSGNRDRDSEQYF
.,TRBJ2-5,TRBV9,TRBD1,TGTGCCAGCGGACAGGGGAACCAAGAGACCCAGTACTTC,CASGQGNQETQYF
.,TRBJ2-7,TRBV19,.,TGTGCCAGTAGTATCGGGCGCGGGTACGAGCAGTACTTC,CASSIGRGYEQYF
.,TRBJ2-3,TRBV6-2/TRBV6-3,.,TGTGCCAGCAGTTTGGACACTTCCACAGATACGCAGTATTTT,CASSLDTSTDTQYF
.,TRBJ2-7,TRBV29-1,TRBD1,TGCAGCGTCCTGTCCGGGACAGACCTTCGCGAGCAGTACTTC,CSVLSGTDLREQYF
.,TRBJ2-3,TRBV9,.,TGTGCCAGCAGCCTCGTGGGGGCGTACGATACGCAGTATTTT,CASSLVGAYDTQYF
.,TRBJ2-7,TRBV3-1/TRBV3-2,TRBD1,TGTGCCAGCAGCCATCGGGACAGCACCTACGAGCAGTACTTC,CASSHRDSTYEQYF
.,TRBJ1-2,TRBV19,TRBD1,TGTGCCACCGCGACAGGGGGCGGCTATGGCTACACCTTC,CATATGGGYGYTF
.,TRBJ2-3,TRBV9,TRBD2,TGTGCCAGCAGCGCTCTAGCGGGAGCGGGCACAGATACGCAGTATTTT,CASSALAGAGTDTQYF
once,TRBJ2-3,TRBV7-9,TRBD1,TGTGCCAGCAGCTTAAGACAGGGGGCAGATACGCAGTATTTT,CASSLRQGADTQYF
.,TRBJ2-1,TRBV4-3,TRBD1,TGCGCCAGCAGCCAAGAGGTCCTAGAGGGGGCTAGTGAGCAGTTCTTC,CASSQEVLEGASEQFF
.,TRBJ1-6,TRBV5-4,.,TGTGCCAGCAGCTTTCCCGGTGAAAATTCACCCCTCCACTTT,CASSFPGENSPLHF
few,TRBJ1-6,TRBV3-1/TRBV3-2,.,TGTGCCAGCAGCCAAGTTGGCGGGACTAATTCACCCCTCCACTTT,CASSQVGGTNSPLHF
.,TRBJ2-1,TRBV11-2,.,TGTGCCAGCAGCTTAGCCCCCAACAATGAGCAGTTCTTC,CASSLAPNNEQFF
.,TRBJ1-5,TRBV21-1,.,TGTGCCAGCGAGACAGATAGCAATCAGCCCCAGCATTTT,CASETDSNQPQHF